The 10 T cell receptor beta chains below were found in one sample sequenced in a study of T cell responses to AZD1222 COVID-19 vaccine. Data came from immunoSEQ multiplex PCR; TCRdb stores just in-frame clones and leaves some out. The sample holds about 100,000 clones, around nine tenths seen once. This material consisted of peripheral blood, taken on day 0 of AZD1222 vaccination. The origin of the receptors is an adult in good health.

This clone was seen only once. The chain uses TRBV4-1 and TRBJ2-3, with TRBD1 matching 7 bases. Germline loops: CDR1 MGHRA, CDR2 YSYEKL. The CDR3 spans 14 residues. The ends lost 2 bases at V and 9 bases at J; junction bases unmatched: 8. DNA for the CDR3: TGCGCCAGCAGCCAACAGCTTACAGGGGACACGCAGTATTTT. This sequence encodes CASSQQLTGDTQYF.

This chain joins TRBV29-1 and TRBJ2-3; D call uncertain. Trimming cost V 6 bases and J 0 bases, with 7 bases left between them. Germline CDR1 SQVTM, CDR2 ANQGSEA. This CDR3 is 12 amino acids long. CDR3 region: CSVQPSTDTQYF. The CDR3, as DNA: TGCAGCGTCCAACCTAGCACAGATACGCAGTATTTT.

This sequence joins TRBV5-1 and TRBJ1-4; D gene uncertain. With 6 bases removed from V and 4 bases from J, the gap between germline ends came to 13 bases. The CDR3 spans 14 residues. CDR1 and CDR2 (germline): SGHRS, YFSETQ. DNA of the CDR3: TGCGCCAGCAAGGACTCTGGGGTTAATGAAAAACTGTTTTTT. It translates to CASKDSGVNEKLFF.

The CDR3 sequence is CASSPRQVYSPLHF. CDR3 nucleotides: TGTGCCAGTAGTCCACGGCAGGTTTATTCACCCCTCCACTTT. The V call is TRBV19, the J call TRBJ1-6; D not certain. The CDR3 has 14 amino acids. Germline values: CDR1 LNHDA, CDR2 SQIVND (reference sequence). V lost 5 bases, J lost 8 bases, and 13 bases lay in between. The variable domain in full, completed from reference TRBV19 and TRBJ1-6, reads DGGITQSPKYLFRKEGQNVTLSCEQNLNHDAMYWYRQDPGQGLRLIYYSQIVNDFQKGDIAEGYSVSREKKESFPLTVTSAQKNPTAFYLCASSPRQVYSPLHFGNGTRLTVT.

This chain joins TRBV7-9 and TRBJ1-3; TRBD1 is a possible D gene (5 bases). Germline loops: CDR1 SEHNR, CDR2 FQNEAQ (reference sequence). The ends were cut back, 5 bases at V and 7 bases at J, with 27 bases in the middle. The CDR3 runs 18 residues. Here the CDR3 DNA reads TGTGCCAGCAGCCCACCTCTCGGGGCTGAATTCCCCTACAACACCATATATTTT. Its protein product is CASSPPLGAEFPYNTIYF.

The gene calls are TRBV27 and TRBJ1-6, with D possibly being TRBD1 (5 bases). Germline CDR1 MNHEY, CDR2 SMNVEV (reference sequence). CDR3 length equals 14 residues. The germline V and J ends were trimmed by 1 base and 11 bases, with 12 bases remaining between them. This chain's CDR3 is CASSLFSRDPPLHF. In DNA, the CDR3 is TGTGCCAGCAGTTTATTCTCGCGGGACCCACCCCTCCACTTT.

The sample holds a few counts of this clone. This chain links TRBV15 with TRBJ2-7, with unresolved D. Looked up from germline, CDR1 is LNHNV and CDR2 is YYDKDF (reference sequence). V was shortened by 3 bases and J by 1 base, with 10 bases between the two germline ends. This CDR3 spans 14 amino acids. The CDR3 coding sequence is TGTGCCACCAGCAGGACACTTACTTCCTACGAGCAGTACTTC. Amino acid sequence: CATSRTLTSYEQYF.

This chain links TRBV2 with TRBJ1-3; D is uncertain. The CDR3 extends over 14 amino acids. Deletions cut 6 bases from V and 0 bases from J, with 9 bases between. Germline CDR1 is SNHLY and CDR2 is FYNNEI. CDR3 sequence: CASSQANSGNTIYF. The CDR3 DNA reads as TGTGCCAGCAGCCAGGCTAACTCTGGAAACACCATATATTTT.

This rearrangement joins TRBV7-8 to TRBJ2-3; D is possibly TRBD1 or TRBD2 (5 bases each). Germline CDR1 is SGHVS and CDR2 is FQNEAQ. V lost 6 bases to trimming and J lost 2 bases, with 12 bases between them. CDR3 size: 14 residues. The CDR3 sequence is CASRGTHFTDTQYF. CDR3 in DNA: TGTGCCAGCAGGGGGACCCATTTCACAGATACGCAGTATTTT.

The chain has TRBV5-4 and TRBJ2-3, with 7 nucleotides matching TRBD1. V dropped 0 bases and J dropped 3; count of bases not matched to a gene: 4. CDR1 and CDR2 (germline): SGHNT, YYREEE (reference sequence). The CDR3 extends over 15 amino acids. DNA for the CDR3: TGTGCCAGCAGCTTGGAAGGACAGGCTACAGATACGCAGTATTTT. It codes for CASSLEGQATDTQYF. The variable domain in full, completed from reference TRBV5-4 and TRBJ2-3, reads ETGVTQSPTHLIKTRGQQVTLRCSSQSGHNTVSWYQQALGQGPQFIFQYYREEENGRGNFPPRFSGLQFPNYSSELNVNALELDDSALYLCASSLEGQATDTQYFGPGTRLTVL.